One T cell receptor (beta chain) is described in this entry. CDR1 and CDR2 from the germline V gene are MDHEN and SYDVKM. CDR3 length equals 17 residues. V trimming: 5 bases; J trimming: 3 bases; junction bases outside the gene matches: 9. The data derive from a study of blood T cells in healthy people across ages. A J-beta primer mix and a sample-barcoded 5' primer were used in a second PCR of roughly 6 to 11 cycles. TCRdb analysed the 5' RACE reads with MiXCR anew, one entry per CDR3 protein. The sample consists of roughly 700,000 distinct CDR3 sequences, 49% of them appearing once. This TCR derives from a woman aged 60 to 75 in good health. Sequenced: blood. The rearrangement joins TRBV28 to TRBJ2-6, with 8 bases fitting TRBD1. CDR3 amino acids: CASSPHQGADGANVLTF. The CDR3 DNA follows: TGTGCCAGCAGTCCGCACCAGGGGGCGGATGGGGCCAACGTCCTGACTTTC.